A selection of T cell receptor beta chains follows, all from one sample in a study of T cell repertoires in cytomegalovirus infection. TCRdb used MiXCR to reprocess the reads, holding one entry per CDR3 protein. The sample carries hundreds of thousands of distinct CDR3 sequences, approximately 10% recorded once. Material for sequencing was PBMCs. The source is a human donor in good health (CMV status not recorded). Some clones in this sample may be carry-over from other donors' samples. The CDR3 runs from the conserved cysteine through the conserved F or W. Each record gives: J gene, D gene, V gene, clone size, CDR3 DNA, CDR3 protein. The D gene is left open where the match is weak. Clone size is not always given. Where it is, it says once, few, many or a class for expanded clones.

TRBJ2-1,NA,TRBV19,NA,TGTGCCAGTAGTATAGTACCCGGCAATGAGCAGTTCTTC,CASSIVPGNEQFF
TRBJ1-5,NA,TRBV6-1,many,TGTGCCAGCAGTCGGACAGCCGTGAATCAGCCCCAGCATTTT,CASSRTAVNQPQHF
TRBJ1-3,NA,TRBV10-3,many,TGTGCCATCAGTGCGAGAGGACCATCCTCTGGAAACACCATATATTTT,CAISARGPSSGNTIYF
TRBJ1-1,NA,TRBV7-9,NA,TGTGCCAGCAGCTTAGATCAGAAGGGCGAACTTAAGTTT,CASSLDQKGELKF
TRBJ1-5,NA,TRBV19,many,TGTGCCAGTAGTATAACTGGGAATCAGCCCCAGCATTTT,CASSITGNQPQHF
TRBJ1-3,NA,TRBV6-6,many,TGTGCCAGCAGGGACGGAAACACCATATATTTT,CASRDGNTIYF
TRBJ1-1,NA,TRBV20-1,many,TGCAGTGCTCCAGGGTCCACTGAAGCTTTCTTT,CSAPGSTEAFF
TRBJ2-4,NA,TRBV7-8,many,TGTGCCAGCAGCTGGCTGGACGGCATTCAGTACTTC,CASSWLDGIQYF
TRBJ2-2,NA,TRBV7-3,many,TGTGCCAGCTCCCTGGATGGCGCCGGGGAGCTGTTTTTT,CASSLDGAGELFF
TRBJ1-6,NA,TRBV20-1,many,TGCAGTGCTAGAGACCCCAAGGAGGGCCGCTCACCCCTCCACTTT,CSARDPKEGRSPLHF
TRBJ1-6,NA,TRBV7-3,many,TGTGCCAGCAGCCCCGGGCCTCAGCAATCACCCCTCCACTTT,CASSPGPQQSPLHF
TRBJ2-7,TRBD2,TRBV20-1,NA,TGCAGTGCAACGACTAGCACTTCCTACGAGCAGTACTTC,CSATTSTSYEQYF
TRBJ1-3,NA,TRBV29-1,few,TGCAGCGTGTCATCTACCGGGCCGGGGCCTGGAAACACCATATATTTT,CSVSSTGPGPGNTIYF
TRBJ2-3,TRBD1,TRBV2,many,TGTGCCCGCAGGGGGCTTCAGGGAGATACGCAGTATTTT,CARRGLQGDTQYF
TRBJ2-5,NA,TRBV7-2,many,TGTGCCAGCAGCTTATGGCAGCAAGAGACCCAGTACTTC,CASSLWQQETQYF
TRBJ2-5,NA,TRBV7-3,many,TGTGCCAGCAGCTCGCTCGGGGGGCTCGTCGAGGGAGAGACCCAGTACTTC,CASSSLGGLVEGETQYF
TRBJ2-7,NA,TRBV28,many,TGTGCCAGCAGTTTACTTCAGGGAGCCCCCTACGAGCAGTACTTC,CASSLLQGAPYEQYF
TRBJ1-5,NA,TRBV20-1,many,TGCAGTGCTAGAGATGTGTGGACTTTAACCGGTCAGCCCCAGCATTTT,CSARDVWTLTGQPQHF
TRBJ2-3,TRBD2,TRBV7-2,many,TGTGCCAGCAGCCCAGGACTAGCGGGGAGAGATACGCAGTATTTT,CASSPGLAGRDTQYF
TRBJ2-1,TRBD2,TRBV6-5,many,TGTGCCAGCAGTTACGGCGGGGCTCGGGGGGATGAGCAGTTCTTC,CASSYGGARGDEQFF
TRBJ2-3,TRBD1,TRBV5-1,NA,TGCGCCAGCAGCCCCGTGAAGGGGACAGTTCCCACAGATACGCAGTATTTT,CASSPVKGTVPTDTQYF
TRBJ2-1,NA,TRBV6-2/TRBV6-3,NA,TGTGCCAGCAGTTGGGGTAGGGGGGCTTACAATGAGCAGTTCTTC,CASSWGRGAYNEQFF
TRBJ1-1,NA,TRBV2,NA,TGTGCCAGCAGTGTTGATGTGAACCCCAACACTGAAGCTTTCTTT,CASSVDVNPNTEAFF
TRBJ2-4,NA,TRBV7-2,NA,TGTGCCAGCAGCTTAGAGGTCCGCGGGAACATTCAGTACTTC,CASSLEVRGNIQYF
TRBJ1-2,TRBD1,TRBV28,many,TGTGCCAGCAGGGCTCCGGGACAGACAGGGTATGGCTACACCTTC,CASRAPGQTGYGYTF
TRBJ1-1,NA,TRBV15,NA,TGTGCCACCAGCAGGGCTTGGGAGAGGAGAGGAACGCGAACTGAAGCTTTCTTT,CATSRAWERRGTRTEAFF
TRBJ2-3,NA,TRBV28,many,TGTGCCAGCAGTTTCCTGGACCTCGGGGATACGCAGTATTTT,CASSFLDLGDTQYF
TRBJ2-2,NA,TRBV28,many,TGTGCCAGCAGGCCTGGAAACACCGGGGAGCTGTTTTTT,CASRPGNTGELFF
TRBJ2-3,NA,TRBV14,many,TGTGCCAGCACCCAGGTGGCCGGGAGAGATACGCAGTATTTT,CASTQVAGRDTQYF
TRBJ2-3,NA,TRBV12-3/TRBV12-4,many,TGTGCCAGCAGTTTCAGGGGAAGGGACACAGATACGCAGTATTTT,CASSFRGRDTDTQYF
TRBJ2-5,TRBD1,TRBV29-1,many,TGCAGCGTTGCTTCCGGGACAGGGGAAGAGACCCAGTACTTC,CSVASGTGEETQYF
TRBJ2-5,NA,TRBV6-5,many,TGTGCCAGCAGTTATGGGGGGCAGGGGGAGACCCAGTACTTC,CASSYGGQGETQYF
TRBJ2-7,TRBD2,TRBV27,many,TGTGCCAGCAGCCCCTCCGGGGGGGGCGGGACCTACGAGCAGTACTTC,CASSPSGGGGTYEQYF
TRBJ2-1,NA,TRBV5-1,once,TGCGCCAGCCGAGCGGGTTACAATGAGCAGTTCTTC,CASRAGYNEQFF
TRBJ2-5,TRBD2,TRBV7-7,many,TGTGCTAGCAGCTTAGGGCGACTAGCGGGGGGGCAAGAGACCCAGTACTTC,CASSLGRLAGGQETQYF
TRBJ1-2,NA,TRBV7-9,many,TGTGCCAGCAGCTTGGGGGACATTCGGAACACCCTCTATGGCTACACCTTC,CASSLGDIRNTLYGYTF
TRBJ1-5,NA,TRBV28,many,TGTGCCAGCACGGGGTACATCGGCCAGCCCCAGCATTTT,CASTGYIGQPQHF
TRBJ1-5,NA,TRBV7-2,many,TGTGCCAGCAGGATAGGGGGAGGCAATCAGCCCCAGCATTTT,CASRIGGGNQPQHF
TRBJ2-7,TRBD2,TRBV20-1,many,TGCAGTGCTCTGCGGGGGGGCGGCGAGCAGTACTTC,CSALRGGGEQYF
TRBJ1-1,NA,TRBV3-1,many,TGTGCCAGCAGCCTGAGACAGGAAGCTTTCTTT,CASSLRQEAFF
TRBJ2-3,TRBD2,TRBV28,many,TGTGCCAGCAGTTTATTTGGGACTAGCGGGGACAAAAGCACAGATACGCAGTATTTT,CASSLFGTSGDKSTDTQYF
TRBJ1-3,NA,TRBV28,few,TGTGCCAGCAGTTCCCCTGGAGGGGATGTGAACACCATATATTTT,CASSSPGGDVNTIYF